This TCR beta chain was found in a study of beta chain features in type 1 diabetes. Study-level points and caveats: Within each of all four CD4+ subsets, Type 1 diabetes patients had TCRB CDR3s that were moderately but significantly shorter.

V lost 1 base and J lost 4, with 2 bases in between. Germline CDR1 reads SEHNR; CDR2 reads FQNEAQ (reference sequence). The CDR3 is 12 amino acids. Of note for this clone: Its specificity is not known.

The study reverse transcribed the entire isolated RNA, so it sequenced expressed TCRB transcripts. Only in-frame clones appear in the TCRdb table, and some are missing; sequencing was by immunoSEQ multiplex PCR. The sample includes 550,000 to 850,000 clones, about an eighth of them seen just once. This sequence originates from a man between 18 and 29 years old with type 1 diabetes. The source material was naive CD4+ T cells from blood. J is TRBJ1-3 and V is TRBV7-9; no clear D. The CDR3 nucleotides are TGTGCCAGCAGCTTAGAAGGAAACACCATATATTTT. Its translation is CASSLEGNTIYF. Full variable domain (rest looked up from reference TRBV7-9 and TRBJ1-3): DTGVSQNPRHKITKRGQNVTFRCDPISEHNRLYWYRQTLGQGPEFLTYFQNEAQLEKSRLLSDRFSAERPKGSFSTLEIQRTEQGDSAMYLCASSLEGNTIYFGEGSWLTVV.